This TCR beta chain was captured by sequencing in a study of cytomegalovirus exposure and HLA in healthy donors. PCR involved 60 Vbeta and 13 Jbeta primers. Only in-frame clones appear in the TCRdb table, and some are missing; sequencing was by immunoSEQ multiplex PCR. Among around 97,000 clones, around a tenth were seen once, and the ten largest hold around 4.9%. The CDR3 has 18 amino acids. Trimming cost V 4 bases and J 0 bases; bases outside gene matches: 11. Germline CDR1 reads SGHRS; CDR2 reads YFSETQ. This clone has just a few counts. Its specificity is not known. Study-wide results and caveats: Productive status was seen about 90% or about 30% of the time for most TCR beta V segments in an earlier analysis. In vitro, a few CMV-associated chains proved specific for CMV antigens. An analysis that came later showed most CMV-associated TCR beta chains appearing HLA-restricted.

Sequencing used PBMCs. The chain is built from TRBV5-1 and TRBJ2-2; 8 bases fit TRBD1. The receptor comes from a man in his fifties in good health and CMV-seropositive. The CDR3 nucleotides are TGCGCCAGCAGCGTACTTGGACAGGGCCAATCGAACACCGGGGAGCTGTTTTTT. Its translation is CASSVLGQGQSNTGELFF.